The clone carrying this TCR beta chain showed up just once. No antigen is known for it. This table comes from immunoSEQ multiplex PCR, and its TCRdb copy is limited to in-frame clones, with some not included. The sample lists some 10,000 clones, approximately 91% occurring once. The sample comes from a study of blood T cell dynamics during melanoma immunotherapy. Study results and caveats: Whether repertoire-driving clones were melanoma-specific could not be determined.

Time point in this sample: week 3, after first cycle of checkpoint inhibitor. The source was blood, collected from a patient treated with checkpoint blockade. The TCR was taken from a human donor with melanoma.

The DNA for the CDR3 is TGTGCCAGCAGCTTCAGAGGAGCCTACGAGCAGTACTTC. It yields the protein CASSFRGAYEQYF. V is TRBV5-5 and J is TRBJ2-7; no clear D gene. The length of the CDR3 is 13 residues. Trimming took off 2 bases at V and 2 bases at J, with 8 bases between the two ends. Looked up from germline, CDR1 is SGHKS and CDR2 is YYEKEE (reference sequence).